Following are 22 T cell receptor beta chains from one sample sequenced in a study of blood T cell repertoires in COVID-19. Profiling relied on immunoSEQ multiplex PCR, and the TCRdb table lists in-frame clones only, not all of them. The data contain approximately 150,000 clones, less than 80% of them seen just once; the ten biggest clones take up 19%. Sequencing input: PBMCs or T cells enriched from blood (not recorded which). The receptor source for this set is a woman aged 70-85 years in a cohort exposed to, infected with or recovered from COVID-19 (not recorded which).

The CDR3 loop reads CAWRGAGLEGYTF. CDR3 DNA: TGTGCCTGGAGGGGGGCAGGATTGGAAGGCTACACCTTC. The gene calls are TRBV30 and TRBJ1-2; D might be TRBD1 (6 bases). The germline gives CDR1 GTSNPN, CDR2 SVGIG (reference sequence). The CDR3 extends over 13 amino acids. Trimming shortened V by 3 bases and J by 8 bases, and 16 bases separated the two germline ends. Full variable domain (rest looked up from reference TRBV30 and TRBJ1-2): SQTIHQWPATLVQPVGSPLSLECTVEGTSNPNLYWYRQAAGRGLQLLFYSVGIGQISSEVPQNLSASRPQDRQFILSSKKLLLSDSGFYLCAWRGAGLEGYTFGSGTRLTVV.

The genes are TRBV5-6 and TRBJ2-1; 9 bases fit TRBD2. This CDR3 is built from 15 residues. CDR1 is SGHDT, CDR2 YYEEEE, per germline. Trimming took 4 bases from V and 6 from J; bases not matched to a gene: 8. In DNA, the CDR3 is TGTGCCAGCAGCCCAGTAGCGGGAGTCATCAATGAGCAGTTCTTC. It translates to CASSPVAGVINEQFF.

CDR3 amino acids: CASSQGVGRSEQFF. CDR3 DNA sequence: TGTGCCAGCAGCCAAGGTGTCGGTAGAAGCGAGCAGTTCTTC. The chain joins TRBV3-1 (or the pseudogene TRBV3-2) to TRBJ2-1; D gene ambiguous. Germline CDR1 and CDR2: LGHDT and YNNKEL (reference sequence). The CDR3 runs 14 residues. Trimming cost V 1 base and J 10 bases, with 14 bases left between them.

The rearrangement links TRBV11-3 to TRBJ2-1, with D possibly being TRBD2 (6 bases). This CDR3 spans 15 amino acids. CDR1 is SGHNT, CDR2 YENEEA, per germline. Trimming took off 4 bases at V and 1 base at J, with 11 bases between the two ends. CDR3 residues: CASSSGVQSYNEQFF. CDR3 coding DNA: TGTGCCAGCAGCTCGGGAGTACAATCCTACAATGAGCAGTTCTTC.

The chain links TRBV29-1 to TRBJ2-5; D might be TRBD1 (5 bases). The CDR3 runs 13 residues. CDR1 and CDR2 from the germline V gene are SQVTM and ANQGSEA. V lost 6 bases and J lost 1, with 12 bases in between. The CDR3 region has the DNA TGCAGCGTACTCCAGGGTGCCCAAGAGACCCAGTACTTC. This gives the protein CSVLQGAQETQYF.

The rearrangement links TRBV5-1 to TRBJ2-5, with 12 bases lining up with TRBD2. Germline CDR1 reads SGHRS; CDR2 reads YFSETQ. Trimming at V came to 4 bases and at J to 1 base, leaving 5 bases not matched to a gene. The CDR3 is 16 amino acids. The CDR3 loop is CASSLLAGGPQETQYF. CDR3 bases: TGCGCCAGCAGCCTCCTAGCGGGAGGGCCCCAAGAGACCCAGTACTTC.

The CDR3 coding sequence is TGTGCCAGTAGTAGATCGACAGGGGGCGGTCGAGATACGCAGTATTTT. Its protein is CASSRSTGGGRDTQYF. The chain links TRBV19 to TRBJ2-3; 10 bases agree with TRBD1. Germline CDR1 and CDR2: LNHDA and SQIVND (reference sequence). CDR3 length equals 16 residues. V dropped 4 bases and J dropped 5; count of bases not matched to a gene: 9.

This clone was observed a few times. This chain uses TRBV2 with TRBJ1-2; TRBD1 matches at 8 bases. The CDR3 consists of 14 residues. J gave up 3 bases and V 6 bases, and 6 bases lay outside the gene matches. CDR1 and CDR2 (germline): SNHLY, FYNNEI. The CDR3 here is CASSLRGQDYGYTF. CDR3 sequence (DNA): TGTGCCAGCAGCCTAAGGGGACAGGACTATGGCTACACCTTC.

The chain links TRBV28 to TRBJ1-3; 8 nucleotides match TRBD1. Trimming cost V 9 bases and J 1 base; bases outside gene matches: 5. This CDR3 contains 14 residues. Per the germline V gene, CDR1 is MDHEN and CDR2 is SYDVKM. CDR3 coding DNA: TGTGCCAGTAAAACAGGGGGTTCTGGAAACACCATATATTTT. It codes for CASKTGGSGNTIYF.

The chain combines TRBV11-3 with TRBJ1-1; D is uncertain. Germline V lookup: CDR1 SGHNT, CDR2 YENEEA. The CDR3 is 13 amino acids. The V and J ends lost 3 bases and 1 base respectively, with 6 bases between them. The CDR3 DNA sequence: TGTGCCAGCAGCTTTACAGAGAACACTGAAGCTTTCTTT. Translation: CASSFTENTEAFF.

The gene calls are TRBV7-9 and TRBJ2-5, with D perhaps matching TRBD2 (5 bases). The CDR3 spans 12 residues. The V gene lost 5 bases and the J gene lost 4 bases, with 8 bases spanning the gap. The V gene's germline CDR1 is SEHNR and CDR2 FQNEAQ (reference sequence). CDR3 DNA sequence: TGTGCCAGCAGCCGCGCGGGAGAGACCCAGTACTTC. Translating gives CASSRAGETQYF.

This chain links TRBV6-5 with TRBJ2-7; possible D gene TRBD2, 5 bases. This CDR3 contains 14 residues. Trimming took 7 bases from V and 7 from J, leaving 20 bases between them. Germline CDR1 and CDR2: MNHEY and SVGAGI. The DNA of the CDR3 is TGTGCCAGCATTTCCCCGGGAAGACCTAGAGAGCAGTACTTC. Residues: CASISPGRPREQYF.

The V call is TRBV7-3, the J call TRBJ2-1; 7 bases line up with TRBD2. The CDR3 runs 11 residues. CDR1 is SGHTA and CDR2 is FQGTGA in the germline V gene. The trim removed 2 bases at V and 12 bases at J, leaving 1 base unmatched. The CDR3, as DNA: TGTGCCAGCAGCTTAGGGACTACGCAGTTCTTC. It translates to CASSLGTTQFF.

The chain recombines TRBV6-5 with TRBJ2-7; a possible D gene is TRBD1 (5 bases). The CDR3 totals 14 residues. Germline assignment: CDR1 MNHEY and CDR2 SVGAGI. The germline V and J ends were trimmed by 0 bases and 6 bases, with 12 bases remaining between them. The CDR3 loop reads CASSYSSWGAEQYF. DNA for the CDR3: TGTGCCAGCAGTTACTCGAGTTGGGGCGCCGAGCAGTACTTC.

The chain is built from TRBV19 and TRBJ1-2; 8 bases align to TRBD1. Germline CDR1 reads LNHDA; CDR2 reads SQIVND (reference sequence). V dropped 5 bases and J dropped 5; count of bases not matched to a gene: 7. The CDR3 consists of 14 residues. The chain's CDR3 is CASSGQGQSYGYTF. CDR3 nucleotide sequence: TGTGCCAGTAGTGGACAGGGTCAATCTTATGGCTACACCTTC.

The chain uses TRBV12-5 and TRBJ2-7; D is possibly TRBD2 (6 bases). The length of the CDR3 is 13 residues. The germline gives CDR1 LGHNT, CDR2 FRNRAP. V was cut by 8 bases and J by 2 bases, with 13 bases left in between. DNA of the CDR3: TGTGCTAGTCTGAGCGGGCTTACCTACGAGCAGTACTTC. Translation gives CASLSGLTYEQYF.

The chain employs TRBV7-8 and TRBJ2-2; maybe TRBD2 (5 bases). Trimming pared 5 bases from V and 3 bases from J, leaving 13 bases between. CDR1 and CDR2 (germline): SGHVS, FQNEAQ. This CDR3 region has 15 residues. The chain's CDR3 is CASSEEVEHTGELFF. CDR3 nucleotides: TGTGCCAGCAGCGAGGAGGTCGAGCACACCGGGGAGCTGTTTTTT.

This rearrangement joins TRBV7-9 to TRBJ1-1; D is uncertain. From germline, CDR1 is SEHNR and CDR2 FQNEAQ (reference sequence). The V gene lost 1 base and the J gene lost 1 base, with 10 bases spanning the gap. The CDR3 is 15 amino acids. CDR3 residues: CASSLVLWRNTEAFF. CDR3 nucleotide sequence: TGTGCCAGCAGCTTAGTTCTGTGGAGGAACACTGAAGCTTTCTTT.

The V and J genes are TRBV28 and TRBJ1-6; the D gene is possibly TRBD1 (5 bases). V was cut by 5 bases and J by 6 bases, with 23 bases left in between. CDR1 is MDHEN and CDR2 is SYDVKM in the germline V gene. This CDR3 comprises 18 residues. This chain's CDR3 is CASSKPPGLRWVNSPLHF. CDR3 DNA: TGTGCCAGCAGTAAACCCCCGGGACTCCGGTGGGTTAATTCACCCCTCCACTTT.

The chain uses TRBV7-6 and TRBJ1-2; TRBD1 matches 8 bases. The length of the CDR3 is 16 residues. Germline-derived CDR1 and CDR2 are SGHVS and FNYEAQ. V lost 4 bases, J lost 6 bases, and 13 bases stayed unmatched. CDR3 loop: CASSSFPDRGRNGYTF. The DNA for the CDR3 is TGTGCCAGCAGCTCATTTCCCGACAGGGGAAGAAATGGCTACACCTTC.

This sequence joins TRBV5-1 and TRBJ2-5; TRBD2 matches at 10 bases. Per germline, CDR1 SGHRS and CDR2 YFSETQ. This CDR3 has 16 amino acids. V trimming: 3 bases; J trimming: 1 base; junction bases outside the gene matches: 6. CDR3 nucleotides: TGCGCCAGCAGCTGGGGAAGGACTAGCGGCCAAGAGACCCAGTACTTC. This gives the protein CASSWGRTSGQETQYF.

The chain is built from TRBV9 and TRBJ2-7; TRBD2 aligns across 7 bases. The CDR3 runs 16 residues. The J segment lost 6 bases and the V segment lost 1 base, leaving 13 bases of the junction unmatched. CDR1 SGDLS and CDR2 YYNGEE come from the germline V gene. In DNA, the CDR3 is TGTGCCAGCAGCGTATGGGAGGGGTGGGAGTCGGGCGAGCAGTACTTC. It translates to CASSVWEGWESGEQYF.